A single sample is the source of the 17 T cell receptor beta chains below, sequenced in a study of cytotoxic CD8 clonotypes in ibrutinib-treated CLL. Sequencing used immunoSEQ multiplex PCR; TCRdb keeps in-frame clones, though not all of them. Of about 200,000 clones listed, approximately 72% are singletons. The sequenced sample was PBMCs, obtained after 24 months of ibrutinib treatment. Source of these receptors: a human donor with chronic lymphocytic leukemia.

The V and J genes are TRBV30 and TRBJ2-1, with D unclear. The CDR3 is 14 amino acids. Between the trimmed V and J ends, which lost 0 bases and 2 bases, there was a span of 8 bases. Germline lookup yields CDR1 GTSNPN and CDR2 SVGIG (reference sequence). The DNA for the CDR3 is TGTGCCTGGAGTGTACAGTTAGCCTACAATGAGCAGTTCTTC. Its translation: CAWSVQLAYNEQFF.

The chain is built from TRBV18 and TRBJ2-7; 11 nucleotides align to TRBD1. The V segment lost 6 bases and the J segment 0 bases; nucleotides outside the gene matches: 4. From germline, CDR1 is KGHSH and CDR2 LQKENI. The CDR3 spans 15 residues. CDR3 sequence (DNA): TGTGCCAGCTCGCCTGGGACAGGGGGCTCCTACGAGCAGTACTTC. As protein: CASSPGTGGSYEQYF.

The chain combines TRBV5-4 with TRBJ1-2; 7 bases fit TRBD1. Germline CDR1 and CDR2: SGHNT and YYREEE (reference sequence). This CDR3 has 16 residues. With V trimmed by 4 bases and J by 0 bases, 9 bases remained unmatched. CDR3: CASSGKEGATNYGYTF. The CDR3 DNA reads as TGTGCCAGCAGCGGAAAAGAGGGGGCGACTAACTATGGCTACACCTTC.

The chain uses TRBV4-3 and TRBJ2-7; 7 bases line up with TRBD2. CDR3 length equals 16 residues. Trimming cost V 4 bases and J 5 bases; bases outside gene matches: 14. Germline loops: CDR1 LGHNA, CDR2 YSLEER. The chain's CDR3 is CASSRVTSKAFDEQYF. As DNA, the CDR3 is TGCGCCAGCAGCCGGGTGACTAGCAAGGCTTTCGACGAGCAGTACTTC.

The rearrangement links TRBV5-4 to TRBJ2-7; D gene ambiguous. The CDR3 covers 15 residues. V dropped 0 bases and J dropped 3 bases, with 13 bases sitting between them. Germline assignment: CDR1 SGHNT and CDR2 YYREEE (reference sequence). CDR3 DNA sequence: TGTGCCAGCAGCTTGGGGTCGCAAGGAGTCTACGAGCAGTACTTC. It translates to CASSLGSQGVYEQYF.

The chain joins TRBV27 to TRBJ2-3, with 10 bases matching TRBD2. Germline lookup yields CDR1 MNHEY and CDR2 SMNVEV (reference sequence). The length of the CDR3 is 15 residues. Germline trimming cut 4 bases from V and 3 bases from J; bases unmatched to any gene: 4. DNA for the CDR3: TGTGCCAGCAGTTCTCTAGCGGGAGTAACAGATACGCAGTATTTT. Translated: CASSSLAGVTDTQYF.

The chain combines TRBV11-2 with TRBJ2-7; D unclear. This CDR3 spans 13 amino acids. V lost 0 bases to trimming and J lost 4 bases, with 7 bases between them. Germline CDR1 reads SGHAT; CDR2 reads FQNNGV. The CDR3 coding sequence is TGTGCCAGCAGCTTAGATATGGGTTACGAGCAGTACTTC. This translates into CASSLDMGYEQYF.

CDR3 bases: TGTGCCAGCAGCTTAGCGGCCTACGAGCAGTACTTC. This encodes CASSLAAYEQYF. This chain connects TRBV7-2 to TRBJ2-7; D is unresolved. The ends were cut back, 0 bases at V and 2 bases at J, with 2 bases in the middle. Germline CDR1 and CDR2: SGHTA and FQGNSA. The CDR3 covers 12 residues.

V gene TRBV14 combines with J gene TRBJ2-3; 12 nucleotides align to TRBD2. V lost 0 bases and J lost 4; bases outside the gene matches: 5. The CDR3 covers 17 residues. Germline V lookup: CDR1 SGHDN, CDR2 FVKESK. CDR3 sequence reads: CASSQDRLAGAPDTQYF. The CDR3 DNA reads as TGTGCCAGCAGCCAAGATCGACTAGCGGGGGCCCCAGATACGCAGTATTTT.

The gene calls are TRBV28 and TRBJ2-7; 8 bases are a match to TRBD2. The V segment lost 5 bases and the J segment 0 bases; nucleotides outside the gene matches: 3. This CDR3 comprises 14 residues. Looked up from germline, CDR1 is MDHEN and CDR2 is SYDVKM. The CDR3 sequence is CASSRGRYSYEQYF. The CDR3 DNA reads as TGTGCCAGCAGTCGCGGGAGGTACTCCTACGAGCAGTACTTC.

The chain joins TRBV6-5 to TRBJ1-2; tentative D call: TRBD1 (5 bases). Trimming left V 1 base short and J 4 bases short, with 10 bases between. Germline V gene sequence: CDR1 MNHEY, CDR2 SVGAGI. This CDR3 is 14 amino acids long. The CDR3 region is CASSYLTEAYGYTF. The CDR3 nucleotides are TGTGCCAGCAGTTACTTGACAGAGGCCTATGGCTACACCTTC.

The chain employs TRBV18 and TRBJ2-1, with D possibly matching TRBD2 (5 bases). V lost 3 bases and J lost 4, with 7 bases in between. This CDR3 is 13 amino acids long. Germline V gene lookup returns CDR1 KGHSH and CDR2 LQKENI. The CDR3 DNA reads as TGTGCCAGCTCACCCCGGGGATACAATGAGCAGTTCTTC. This codes for CASSPRGYNEQFF. Full variable domain (outside the CDR3, taken from reference TRBV18 and TRBJ2-1): NAGVMQNPRHLVRRRGQEARLRCSPMKGHSHVYWYRQLPEEGLKFMVYLQKENIIDESGMPKERFSAEFPKEGPSILRIQQVVRGDSAAYFCASSPRGYNEQFFGPGTRLTVL.

This chain uses TRBV9 with TRBJ2-5, with TRBD2 identical over 13 bases. The CDR3 runs to 16 residues. Looked up from germline, CDR1 is SGDLS and CDR2 is YYNGEE. V was pared by 2 bases and J by 4 bases, with 5 bases of the junction left unmatched. The CDR3 DNA sequence: TGTGCCAGCAGCGTCGGACTAGCGGGAGTGAGAGAGACCCAGTACTTC. Amino acid sequence: CASSVGLAGVRETQYF. The full variable domain, its missing parts supplied by reference TRBV9 and TRBJ2-5, is DSGVTQTPKHLITATGQRVTLRCSPRSGDLSVYWYQQSLDQGLQFLIQYYNGEERAKGNILERFSAQQFPDLHSELNLSSLELGDSALYFCASSVGLAGVRETQYFGPGTRLLVL.

V usage is TRBV5-1 and J usage is TRBJ2-7; 11 bases are shared with TRBD2. The CDR3 has 17 amino acids. J was trimmed by 3 bases and V by 0 bases; bases with no gene match: 8. Looked up from germline, CDR1 is SGHRS and CDR2 is YFSETQ. CDR3 bases: TGCGCCAGCAGCTTGGGACAACCGGGACTAGCGGACTACGAGCAGTACTTC. It codes for CASSLGQPGLADYEQYF.

Points on this clone: One end of the junction fails to match germline, which may point to a read error. This chain uses TRBV7-7 with TRBJ2-5; possible D gene TRBD1, 6 bases. The CDR3 is made up of 14 amino acids. Germline V CDR1 and CDR2: SSHAT, FNYEAQ (reference sequence). The CDR3: CASSFDRTQETQYF. The CDR3 DNA is TGTGCTAGCAGCTTTGACAGGACCCAAGAGACCCAGTACTTC.

V gene TRBV9 combines with J gene TRBJ1-2; D is ambiguous. Looked up from germline, CDR1 is SGDLS and CDR2 is YYNGEE. There are 15 residues in the CDR3. The V end was cut by 3 bases, the J end by 5 bases, with 17 bases between. CDR3 DNA: TGTGCCAGCAGCGGAGACGGCGGGTTAGAATATGGCTACACCTTC. This encodes CASSGDGGLEYGYTF.

This sequence joins TRBV4-2 and TRBJ1-1; 7 bases align to TRBD1. The CDR3 consists of 16 residues. The junction had 5 bases not matched to a gene; V was cut back by 0 bases and J by 1 base. Looked up from germline, CDR1 is LGHNA and CDR2 is YNFKEQ. CDR3 protein: CASSQDRQGGNTEAFF. The DNA for the CDR3 is TGTGCCAGCAGCCAAGACCGACAGGGAGGGAACACTGAAGCTTTCTTT.